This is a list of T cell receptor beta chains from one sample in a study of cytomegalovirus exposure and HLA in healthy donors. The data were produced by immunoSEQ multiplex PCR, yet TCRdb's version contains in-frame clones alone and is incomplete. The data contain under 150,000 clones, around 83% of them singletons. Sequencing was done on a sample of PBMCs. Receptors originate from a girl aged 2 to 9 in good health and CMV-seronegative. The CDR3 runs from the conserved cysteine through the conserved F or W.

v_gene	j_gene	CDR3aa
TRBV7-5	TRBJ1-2	CARSSGTGGTNYGYTF
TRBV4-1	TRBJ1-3	CASSPQSTALSGNTIYF
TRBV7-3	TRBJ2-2	CASSLSGSGAGELFF
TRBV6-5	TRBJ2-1	CASSYSLAGVNEQFF
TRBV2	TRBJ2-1	CARAGALAGGPNNEQFF
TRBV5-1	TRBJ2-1	CASSSRDRVNEQFF
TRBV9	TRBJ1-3	CASSVGGGSGNTIYF
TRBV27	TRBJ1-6	CASGAPPGLPSPLHF
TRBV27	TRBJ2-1	CASSPAAGGAGIAYNEQFF
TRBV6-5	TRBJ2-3	CASSYAQESTDTQYF
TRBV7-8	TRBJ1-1	CASSSGTGIMNTEAFF
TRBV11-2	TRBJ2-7	CASSLAQGNEQYF
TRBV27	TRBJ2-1	CASSLRGRDRVEQFF
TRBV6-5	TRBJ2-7	CASSSPKGPSGYEQYF
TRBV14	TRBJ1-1	CASSGQGASGEAFF
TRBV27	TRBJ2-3	CASSPGLAVDTQYF
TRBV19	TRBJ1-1	CASSMGFAGNTEAFF
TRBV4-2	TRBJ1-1	CASSPLSTGDRRAFF
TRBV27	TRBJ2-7	CASSLRGRGDYEQYF
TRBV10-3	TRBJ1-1	CAISEIGTGFRTEAFF
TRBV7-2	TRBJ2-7	CASSPSGSGGPYEQYF
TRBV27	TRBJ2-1	CASSLGIAGAIYNEQFF
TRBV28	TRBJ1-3	CASSSSTGTGAGNTIYF
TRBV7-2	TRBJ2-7	CASSLGQGALNSASYEQYF
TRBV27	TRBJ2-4	CASRIRQGTKNIQYF
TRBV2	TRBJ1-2	CASSGTGMYGYTF
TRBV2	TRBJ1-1	CASSVAAGYLNTEAFF
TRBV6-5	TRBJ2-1	CATGERNEQFF
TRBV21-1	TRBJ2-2	CASGNSGRAPTGELFF
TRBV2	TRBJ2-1	CASIASGEGGEQFF
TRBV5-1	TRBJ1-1	CASSLGTGRGLDTEAFF
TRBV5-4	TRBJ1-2	CASSFGQGGYTF
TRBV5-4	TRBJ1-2	CASSLLQGNYGYTF
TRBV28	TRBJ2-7	CASIRQGPYEQYF
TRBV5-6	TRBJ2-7	CASSLARPQSAYEQYF
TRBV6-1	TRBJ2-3	CASSASGRIDTQYF
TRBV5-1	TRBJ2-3	CASSLILAPLEPSKDTQYF
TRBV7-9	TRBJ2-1	CASSLAAGASYNEQFF
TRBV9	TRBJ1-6	CASSDRGVFNSPLHF
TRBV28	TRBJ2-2	CASSFSSGTGELFF
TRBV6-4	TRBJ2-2	CASSTSGSTGELFF
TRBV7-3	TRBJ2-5	CASSPDGGSPTQYF
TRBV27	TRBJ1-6	CASSLSGTGDSPLHF
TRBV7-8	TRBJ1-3	CASSLVRGISGNTIYF
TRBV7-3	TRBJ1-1	CASSLGQGGAEAFF
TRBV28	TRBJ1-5	CASSSRPGLNQPQHF
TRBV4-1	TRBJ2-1	CASSREGTGDYNEQFF